These 27 T cell receptor beta chains came from one sample sequenced in a study of blood T cell repertoires in COVID-19. The method was immunoSEQ multiplex PCR; TCRdb's version includes in-frame clones alone and lacks a portion of them. The sample has about 50,000 clones; about 86% are singletons. The source material was peripheral blood. All receptors derive from a woman older than 75 with acute or convalescent COVID-19.

This clone has only one observation. The J gene is TRBJ1-1, the V gene TRBV30; 8 nucleotides match TRBD1. V trimming: 1 base; J trimming: 4 bases; junction bases outside the gene matches: 5. The CDR3 is 14 amino acids. CDR1 GTSNPN and CDR2 SVGIG come from the germline V gene (reference sequence). CDR3 loop: CAWSAGGRGTEAFF. Here the CDR3 DNA reads TGTGCCTGGAGTGCAGGGGGCAGGGGCACTGAAGCTTTCTTT.

A single count supports this clone. V is TRBV18 and J is TRBJ2-7; possibly TRBD2 for D (6 bases). The germline V and J ends were trimmed by 4 bases and 2 bases, with 21 bases remaining between them. The CDR3 runs to 17 residues. The V gene's germline CDR1 is KGHSH and CDR2 LQKENI. The CDR3, as DNA: TGTGCCAGCTCACTCGGGGGTGGGACTGCGAATACCTACGAGCAGTACTTC. As protein: CASSLGGGTANTYEQYF.

The chain combines TRBV27 with TRBJ2-5; 7 positions match TRBD1. V lost 5 bases and J lost 1; bases outside the gene matches: 7. Germline V gives CDR1 MNHEY, CDR2 SMNVEV (reference sequence). This CDR3 contains 15 residues. In nucleotides, the CDR3 is TGTGCCAGCAGTCCGCAGGGACAGAGCCAAGAGACCCAGTACTTC. This sequence encodes CASSPQGQSQETQYF.

The table lists this clone with a few counts. This chain joins TRBV6-6 and TRBJ2-5; TRBD1 is a possible D gene (6 bases). CDR3 length: 12 residues. The V gene's germline CDR1 is MNHNY and CDR2 SVGAGI (reference sequence). Trimming left V 8 bases short and J 5 bases short, with 12 bases between. The CDR3 region has the DNA TGTGCCAGCGCGGCAGGGGCCGAGACCCAGTACTTC. Its protein product is CASAAGAETQYF.

In this sample, this clone turned up a few times. The chain links TRBV15 to TRBJ2-5; TRBD1 might be the D (5 bases). This CDR3 has 18 amino acids. CDR1 and CDR2 (germline): LNHNV, YYDKDF (reference sequence). Between the trimmed V and J ends, which lost 2 bases and 2 bases, there was a span of 21 bases. This chain's CDR3 is CATSRLFDRLGLQETQYF. For the CDR3, the DNA is TGTGCCACCAGCAGACTTTTCGACAGATTAGGATTACAAGAGACCCAGTACTTC. The variable domain in full, completed from reference TRBV15 and TRBJ2-5, reads DAMVIQNPRYQVTQFGKPVTLSCSQTLNHNVMYWYQQKSSQAPKLLFHYYDKDFNNEADTPDNFQSRRPNTSFCFLDIRSPGLGDTAMYLCATSRLFDRLGLQETQYFGPGTRLLVL.

The rearrangement uses TRBV18 and TRBJ1-4; the D is unclear. Deletions cut 1 base from V and 2 bases from J, with 8 bases between. Germline V CDR1 and CDR2: KGHSH, LQKENI. The length of the CDR3 is 15 residues. For the CDR3, the DNA is TGTGCCAGCTCACCACTCCCCGAGACTAATGAAAAACTGTTTTTT. Translating gives CASSPLPETNEKLFF.

The chain couples TRBV5-1 to TRBJ1-5; maybe TRBD1 (6 bases). Trimming pared 4 bases from V and 5 bases from J, leaving 13 bases between. CDR3 size: 14 residues. Looked up from germline, CDR1 is SGHRS and CDR2 is YFSETQ. The CDR3: CASSLDRPDQPQHF. DNA for the CDR3: TGCGCCAGCAGCCTGGACAGACCTGATCAGCCCCAGCATTTT. Complete variable domain (other parts from reference TRBV5-1 and TRBJ1-5): KAGVTQTPRYLIKTRGQQVTLSCSPISGHRSVSWYQQTPGQGLQFLFEYFSETQRNKGNFPGRFSGRQFSNSRSEMNVSTLELGDSALYLCASSLDRPDQPQHFGDGTRLSIL.

This chain uses TRBV2 with TRBJ1-2, with 7 bases matching TRBD1. This CDR3 comprises 16 residues. The V gene's germline CDR1 is SNHLY and CDR2 FYNNEI. The V and J ends lost 5 bases and 3 bases, in that order; junction bases with no gene match: 12. The CDR3 here is CASSSDKGALYYGYTF. The CDR3 nucleotides read TGTGCCAGCAGTTCCGACAAGGGGGCTCTTTACTATGGCTACACCTTC. Full variable domain (rest looked up from reference TRBV2 and TRBJ1-2): EPEVTQTPSHQVTQMGQEVILRCVPISNHLYFYWYRQILGQKVEFLVSFYNNEISEKSEIFDDQFSVERPDGSNFTLKIRSTKLEDSAMYFCASSSDKGALYYGYTFGSGTRLTVV.

The V and J genes are TRBV3-1 (or the pseudogene TRBV3-2) and TRBJ1-2, with TRBD1 identical over 7 bases. Losses at the gene ends were 0 bases for V and 1 base for J; bases not matched to a gene: 5. The CDR3 has 16 residues. Per the germline V gene, CDR1 is LGHDT and CDR2 is YNNKEL (reference sequence). CDR3 sequence (DNA): TGTGCCAGCAGCCAAGAGAACACAGGGGTTAACTATGGCTACACCTTC. This translates into CASSQENTGVNYGYTF.

This clone was detected only a few times. The V call is TRBV21-1, the J call TRBJ1-4; TRBD1 was called by the table and not checked on the DNA. TRBV21-1 is tagged as a pseudogene. This CDR3 has 16 residues. CDR3 coding DNA: TGTGCCAGCAGCAATCTACCGACAGGGGTTTGGGAAAAACTGTTTTTT. It codes for CASSNLPTGVWEKLFF.

This clone was picked up a small number of times. The chain has TRBV5-1 and TRBJ1-3; 9 bases line up with TRBD1. The CDR3 sequence is 13 residues long. Germline V lookup: CDR1 SGHRS, CDR2 YFSETQ. With V trimmed by 4 bases and J by 8 bases, 4 bases remained unmatched. DNA of the CDR3: TGCGCCAGCAGCCGGACAGGGGAAGACACCATATATTTT. As protein: CASSRTGEDTIYF.

V and J are TRBV6-5 and TRBJ2-5; tentative D call: TRBD2 (6 bases). Germline assignment: CDR1 MNHEY and CDR2 SVGAGI. Deletions cut 2 bases from V and 2 bases from J, with 15 bases between. The CDR3 is 16 amino acids. This chain's CDR3 is CASSYPRGTHQETQYF. The CDR3 DNA follows: TGTGCCAGCAGTTACCCGCGTGGGACTCATCAAGAGACCCAGTACTTC.

The V call is TRBV5-1, the J call TRBJ2-2; possible D gene TRBD1, 6 bases. The germline CDR1 and CDR2 sequences are SGHRS and YFSETQ. The CDR3 is made up of 14 amino acids. With 4 bases removed from V and 6 bases from J, the gap between germline ends came to 13 bases. The CDR3 DNA reads as TGCGCCAGCAGCCGGGACATGGGCGCCGGGGAGCTGTTTTTT. It is translated as CASSRDMGAGELFF.

This clone was counted only a few times. The chain is built from TRBV11-2 and TRBJ1-1, with D unclear. This CDR3 comprises 12 residues. Trimming pared 1 base from V and 11 bases from J, leaving 11 bases between. CDR1 is SGHAT, CDR2 FQNNGV, per germline. The CDR3 coding sequence is TGTGCCAGCAGCTTAGGAGGGTCTCCCGCTTTCTTT. It encodes CASSLGGSPAFF.

The gene calls are TRBV29-1 and TRBJ2-3; D gene ambiguous. This CDR3 comprises 13 residues. The germline gives CDR1 SQVTM, CDR2 ANQGSEA. V lost 1 base, J lost 1 base, and 6 bases lay in between. CDR3 bases: TGCAGCGTTGAAGTTACAGGCACAGATACGCAGTATTTT. This encodes CSVEVTGTDTQYF.

The CDR3 protein is CASEEQVGDQPQHF. CDR3 sequence (DNA): TGTGCCAGCGAGGAACAGGTTGGGGATCAGCCCCAGCATTTT. This sequence joins TRBV2 and TRBJ1-5, with a weak D call TRBD1 (5 bases). The CDR3 loop spans 14 amino acids. Per the germline V gene, CDR1 is SNHLY and CDR2 is FYNNEI. V was shortened by 8 bases and J by 5 bases, with 16 bases between the two germline ends.

The CDR3 reads CASSLGAGEAFF. CDR3 nucleotides: TGTGCCAGCAGCTTGGGGGCGGGTGAAGCTTTCTTT. The chain joins TRBV11-3 to TRBJ1-1, with D maybe TRBD1 (6 bases). V lost 3 bases, J lost 7 bases, and 9 bases lay in between. This CDR3 has 12 residues. Looked up from germline, CDR1 is SGHNT and CDR2 is YENEEA.

A note on this clone: The junction shows a germline mismatch at one end, possibly a read error. The CDR3 DNA sequence: TGTGCTAGCAACCAGGTCCGGGAGGGGTTGTGCTATAATTCACCCCTCCACTTT. Its protein is CASNQVREGLCYNSPLHF. The chain has TRBV7-7 and TRBJ1-6; a possible D gene is TRBD1 (5 bases). The germline V gene has CDR1 SSHAT and CDR2 FNYEAQ (reference sequence). The CDR3 has 18 amino acids.

The genes are TRBV6-5 and TRBJ2-6; D not resolved. CDR1 MNHEY and CDR2 SVGAGI come from the germline V gene. The CDR3 is 14 residues long. Deletions cut 8 bases from V and 0 bases from J, with 8 bases between. The CDR3 nucleotides read TGTGCCAGCTCCCGGAGCTCTGGGGCCAACGTCCTGACTTTC. Protein: CASSRSSGANVLTF.

This rearrangement joins TRBV30 to TRBJ1-1, with D uncertain. Germline lookup yields CDR1 GTSNPN and CDR2 SVGIG (reference sequence). There are 16 residues in the CDR3. V lost 4 bases to trimming and J lost 4 bases, with 22 bases between them. The CDR3 loop reads CAWIRPRPGESTEAFF. The CDR3 nucleotides read TGTGCCTGGATCCGCCCCAGGCCCGGGGAGAGCACTGAAGCTTTCTTT.

This clone occurred once. The chain joins TRBV5-1 to TRBJ1-2, with D perhaps TRBD1 (5 bases). Germline CDR1 is SGHRS and CDR2 is YFSETQ. There are 15 residues in the CDR3. Trimming left V 0 bases short and J 2 bases short, with 11 bases between. Here the CDR3 DNA reads TGCGCCAGCAGCTTGGGACAGACGTTCAACTATGGCTACACCTTC. Its protein is CASSLGQTFNYGYTF.

The chain employs TRBV7-2 and TRBJ1-5; weak D call: TRBD1 (5 bases). From germline, CDR1 is SGHTA and CDR2 FQGNSA. V shed 4 bases and J shed 10 bases, with 20 bases lying between them. The length of the CDR3 is 15 residues. The CDR3 DNA reads TGTGCCAGCAGCTCCGGGGGAATAGGCTTCAGACCCCAGCATTTT. Encoded protein: CASSSGGIGFRPQHF. The whole variable domain, remainder taken from reference TRBV7-2 and TRBJ1-5, is GAGVSQSPSNKVTEKGKDVELRCDPISGHTALYWYRQSLGQGLEFLIYFQGNSAPDKSGLPSDRFSAERTGGSVSTLTIQRTQQEDSAVYLCASSSGGIGFRPQHFGDGTRLSIL.

J is TRBJ2-5 and V is TRBV30, with 10 bases that match TRBD2. The ends lost 0 bases at V and 5 bases at J; junction bases unmatched: 6. CDR1 and CDR2 from the germline V gene are GTSNPN and SVGIG (reference sequence). This CDR3 is 15 amino acids long. The CDR3 sequence: CAWSVPLAGVETQYF. CDR3 bases: TGTGCCTGGAGTGTACCGCTAGCGGGGGTGGAGACCCAGTACTTC.

This sequence joins TRBV30 and TRBJ2-2; 8 bases are shared with TRBD1. Germline assignment: CDR1 GTSNPN and CDR2 SVGIG (reference sequence). The V and J ends lost 2 bases and 2 bases, in that order; junction bases with no gene match: 7. CDR3 size: 16 residues. The CDR3, as DNA: TGTGCCTGGAGTCCACGGGACAGGCATAACACCGGGGAGCTGTTTTTT. Translating it yields CAWSPRDRHNTGELFF.

This chain uses TRBV5-1 with TRBJ2-2; TRBD2 might be the D (5 bases). There are 16 residues in the CDR3. V was trimmed by 0 bases and J by 2 bases, leaving 11 bases between them. Per the germline V gene, CDR1 is SGHRS and CDR2 is YFSETQ. This chain's CDR3 is CASSLDGGLNTGELFF. The CDR3 DNA is TGCGCCAGCAGCTTGGACGGAGGCCTCAACACCGGGGAGCTGTTTTTT.

The genes are TRBV10-3 and TRBJ1-1; TRBD1 is a possible D gene (6 bases). V lost 3 bases and J 2 bases, leaving 10 bases between the germline ends. In germline, CDR1 is ENHRY, CDR2 SYGVKD. CDR3 size: 14 residues. The CDR3 loop is CAISEQGANTEAFF. In nucleotides, the CDR3 is TGTGCCATCAGTGAACAGGGAGCAAACACTGAAGCTTTCTTT.

The chain employs TRBV18 and TRBJ1-2, with 8 bases that match TRBD1. The CDR3 loop spans 13 amino acids. V was clipped by 1 base and J by 8 bases; unmatched bases: 3. Germline-derived CDR1 and CDR2 are KGHSH and LQKENI. The CDR3 loop is CASSPQDRVGYTF. The CDR3 DNA is TGTGCCAGCTCACCACAGGACAGGGTCGGCTACACCTTC.